This T cell receptor beta chain emerged from a study of Ad26.COV2.S vaccination and SARS-CoV-2 variants (dated by TCRdb to about 2021). About the investigation overall: Vaccine-arm donors came from COV1001, a multicentre, randomized, double-blind, placebo-controlled phase I-IIa trial of Ad26.COV2.S in healthy adults. Dosing of Ad26.COV2.S was intramuscular, at either 5x10^10 or 1x10^11 viral particles, delivered as one shot or as two shots spaced 56 days apart. TCRbeta repertoire sequencing served as the tool for gauging how specific and how broad the SARS-CoV-2-reactive T cell receptors were following Ad26.COV2.S vaccination. A total of approximately 30 samples were included in the TCR-sequenced set, comprising approximately 20 Ad26.COV2.S vaccine recipients, 5 placebo recipients and 8 SARS-CoV-2 convalescent individuals. Participants in the trial were split at random into five groups of five each, receiving low-dose or high-dose Ad26.COV2.S once or twice, or else placebo on both occasions. Investigators did not know the trial group allocation while performing experiments and assessing outcomes.

Worth noting for this clone: Its antigen specificity is not known. It has no much larger one-base neighbor in the sample; base qualities were not kept.

Results the study describes overall, beyond this receptor: It was noted by the authors that total T cell responses may have been underestimated by the TCR breadth and depth analyses. Comparable non-spike TCR breadth was observed between vaccine and placebo recipients, consistent with only spike being contained in the vaccine. Compared with placebo recipients, Ad26.COV2.S recipients showed higher spike-specific TCR breadth (P = 0.0014). After vaccination, substantial breadth of spike-specific CD8+ and CD4+ T cell responses was reported. Comparing responses between vaccine doses or regimens was not something the study was powered to do.

The immunoSEQ Assay was used to sequence TCRbeta CDR3 regions. After extraction, genomic DNA underwent amplification by bias-controlled multiplex PCR, followed by high-throughput sequencing. The study's own analysis went as follows. To quantify the absolute abundance of every unique TCRbeta CDR3 region, sequences were collapsed and filtered. T cell fraction was estimated by normalization of TCRbeta template counts to usable DNA, with usable DNA being measured through amplification of reference genes present in all nucleated cells. Repertoire TCRs were annotated as SARS-CoV-2-specific by exact matching of V gene, CDR3 amino acid sequence and J gene to a known reactive TCR set. The reference SARS-CoV-2 TCR set came from MIRA and was filtered for enrichment in COVID-19-positive ImmuneCODE repertoires, removing public or cross-reactive TCRs. Based on the MIRA antigens, annotated TCRs were further analysed at the level of specific ORF or position within ORF. Depth was the summed frequency of annotated unique rearrangements, while breadth was defined as annotated unique rearrangements over total unique productive rearrangements. TCR breadth was compared between groups using two-sided Wilcoxon rank-sum tests. Held by TCRdb, this immuneACCESS table contains in-frame sequences only and omits some clones. Under half of the omission traces to an unresolved V gene where checked; the cause of the rest is unknown. That table gives V, J and clone size, and the DNA gave D and trimming. This sample comprises a few hundred thousand clones, 92% of them detected only once. The ten largest clones take up 1.5% to 2% of the sample.

The treatment or condition tag for this specimen amounts to: around 19 received Ad26.COV2.S at low or high dose, single or two shots; about 5 received placebo; per-sample allocation not given. Repertoires of vaccine and placebo recipients were sequenced from samples collected on day 63 after the first injection. In Cohort 1b, fewer than 30 adults aged 18-55 years were enrolled at a single site in Boston, USA, between 29 July and 7 August 2020. Ad26.COV2.S was a replication-incompetent adenovirus type 26 vector that expressed a prefusion-stabilized SARS-CoV-2 spike protein derived from the original Wuhan strain. V and J lose 3 bases and 0 bases, and a span of 12 bases separates them. Including cysteine and phenylalanine, the CDR3 has 16 amino acids. Left in the record is the CDR3 DNA by itself, 48 bases read in frame from the first base. The germline V gene gives CDR1 as SNHLY and CDR2 as FYNNEI.

Rearrangement joined TRBV2 to TRBJ2-1; a confident D gene designation cannot be given. The receptor comes from a person aged 18-60 years who received the Ad26.COV2.S COVID-19 vaccine or a placebo. The sample here was peripheral blood, taken in a trial of Ad26.COV2.S vaccine versus placebo. The nucleotides read TGTGCCAGCAGTGAGAGTGGCTTGAGCTCCTACAATGAGCAGTTCTTC. Translation gives CASSESGLSSYNEQFF.